This T cell receptor beta chain was profiled in a study of OX40 agonist ivuxolimab in advanced cancers. The study's findings and limits: Patients who responded partially at 0.1-3.0 mg/kg showed clonal expansion ranking among the lowest.

Method: immunoSEQ multiplex PCR; TCRdb's copy keeps in-frame clones and lacks some. The table includes approximately 70,000 clones, about nine tenths detected once. Comment on this clone: The antigen remains unidentified.

The sequence came from an adult with an advanced solid tumor such as melanoma, head and neck, liver or kidney cancer. The source material was CD4+ or CD8+ T cells sorted from blood, sampled in a trial of the OX40 agonist ivuxolimab.

The CDR3 loop is CASSAQDRYNTEAFF. As DNA, the CDR3 is TGTGCCAGCAGCGCCCAGGACCGTTACAACACTGAAGCTTTCTTT. The chain has TRBV6-6 and TRBJ1-1, with unresolved D. Between the trimmed V and J ends, which lost 6 bases and 2 bases, there was a span of 16 bases. The CDR3 loop spans 15 amino acids. Germline CDR1 MNHNY, CDR2 SVGAGI (reference sequence).